One sample yielded the 31 T cell receptor beta chains listed below, sequenced in a study of blood T cell repertoires in COVID-19. Measured with immunoSEQ multiplex PCR; TCRdb has only the in-frame clones, and not every one. The profile covers around 82,000 clones, with about 88% appearing a single time and under 6.5% taken by the ten largest. The sequencing input was peripheral blood. These receptors originate from an elderly man with COVID-19, enrolled during active disease.

The V gene is TRBV3-1 (or the pseudogene TRBV3-2), the J gene TRBJ1-1; D not resolved. Trimming took off 3 bases at V and 1 base at J, with 6 bases between the two ends. The CDR3 totals 13 residues. CDR1 is LGHDT and CDR2 is YNNKEL in the germline V gene (reference sequence). Written as DNA, the CDR3 is TGTGCCAGCAGCCAGCTGAGGAACACTGAAGCTTTCTTT. Translation gives CASSQLRNTEAFF.

The CDR3 DNA is TGTGCCAGCAGTTACCCCGGCAGGGAGGGCTATGGCTACACCTTC. It encodes CASSYPGREGYGYTF. This rearrangement joins TRBV6-6 to TRBJ1-2; TRBD1 is a possible D gene (5 bases). Germline V gene sequence: CDR1 MNHNY, CDR2 SVGAGI (reference sequence). Trimming stripped 2 bases from V and 4 bases from J, with 14 bases between. This CDR3 spans 15 amino acids.

The chain uses TRBV5-4 and TRBJ1-1; 8 bases line up with TRBD1. Unmatched junction bases numbered 9, after V lost 4 bases and J lost 4 bases. The germline CDR1 and CDR2 sequences are SGHNT and YYREEE (reference sequence). This CDR3 comprises 15 residues. The CDR3 is CASSATGGTFTEAFF. CDR3 in DNA: TGTGCCAGCAGCGCAACAGGGGGGACGTTCACTGAAGCTTTCTTT. The variable domain in full, with the rest retrieved from reference TRBV5-4 and TRBJ1-1, is ETGVTQSPTHLIKTRGQQVTLRCSSQSGHNTVSWYQQALGQGPQFIFQYYREEENGRGNFPPRFSGLQFPNYSSELNVNALELDDSALYLCASSATGGTFTEAFFGQGTRLTVV.

Here the CDR3 reads CASSPDPYGEGTEAFF. CDR3 nucleotides: TGTGCCAGCAGCCCAGATCCGTACGGGGAGGGCACTGAAGCTTTCTTT. The chain combines TRBV7-2 with TRBJ1-1; D unclear. V was shortened by 5 bases and J by 4 bases, with 20 bases between the two germline ends. The CDR3 runs 16 residues. CDR1 and CDR2 from the germline V gene are SGHTA and FQGNSA. Based on the CDR3 plus reference TRBV7-2 and TRBJ1-1, the full variable domain is GAGVSQSPSNKVTEKGKDVELRCDPISGHTALYWYRQSLGQGLEFLIYFQGNSAPDKSGLPSDRFSAERTGGSVSTLTIQRTQQEDSAVYLCASSPDPYGEGTEAFFGQGTRLTVV.

The J gene is TRBJ1-3, the V gene TRBV7-2; D call uncertain. CDR1 is SGHTA and CDR2 is FQGNSA in the germline V gene. Trimming took 5 bases from V and 9 from J, leaving 17 bases between them. The CDR3 covers 14 residues. CDR3 loop: CASSPRGHGGTIYF. Written as DNA, the CDR3 is TGTGCCAGCAGCCCCCGTGGCCATGGAGGCACCATATATTTT. Complete variable domain (other parts from reference TRBV7-2 and TRBJ1-3): GAGVSQSPSNKVTEKGKDVELRCDPISGHTALYWYRQSLGQGLEFLIYFQGNSAPDKSGLPSDRFSAERTGGSVSTLTIQRTQQEDSAVYLCASSPRGHGGTIYFGEGSWLTVV.

The chain links TRBV3-1 (or the pseudogene TRBV3-2) to TRBJ2-2; the D is unclear. Germline-derived CDR1 and CDR2 are LGHDT and YNNKEL (reference sequence). CDR3 length equals 13 residues. V was trimmed by 1 base and J by 6 bases, leaving 6 bases between them. The DNA for the CDR3 is TGTGCCAGCAGCCAAGTCGAGGCCGGGGAGCTGTTTTTT. It is translated as CASSQVEAGELFF.

The CDR3 DNA reads TGTGCCAGCAGCGTAGGACAGTACAATGAGCAGTTCTTC. Translation gives CASSVGQYNEQFF. The V and J genes are TRBV9 and TRBJ2-1; a weak D match, TRBD1 (5 bases). Germline V gene sequence: CDR1 SGDLS, CDR2 YYNGEE. V was pared by 0 bases and J by 4 bases, with 5 bases between. This CDR3 comprises 13 residues.

This sequence joins TRBV27 and TRBJ1-2; 7 nucleotides agree with TRBD1. Trimming cost V 2 bases and J 4 bases; bases outside gene matches: 4. The CDR3 is 14 amino acids. Germline V lookup: CDR1 MNHEY, CDR2 SMNVEV (reference sequence). CDR3 loop: CASSLRGDSYGYTF. Written as DNA, the CDR3 is TGTGCCAGCAGTTTAAGGGGGGACAGCTATGGCTACACCTTC.

This rearrangement joins TRBV5-1 to TRBJ2-7; 10 nucleotides align to TRBD1. V lost 3 bases to trimming and J lost 6 bases; unmatched junction nucleotides: 9. Germline V lookup: CDR1 SGHRS, CDR2 YFSETQ. This CDR3 spans 15 amino acids. As DNA, the CDR3 is TGCGCCAGCAGCTATGGACAGGGGGTCGGCAGCGAGCAGTACTTC. The encoded protein is CASSYGQGVGSEQYF.

In this sample, this clone turned up once. The chain has TRBV3-1 (or the pseudogene TRBV3-2) and TRBJ2-7; TRBD1 matches at 8 bases. CDR1 is LGHDT and CDR2 is YNNKEL in the germline V gene (reference sequence). This CDR3 has 14 residues. The junction had 6 bases not matched to a gene; V was cut back by 1 base and J by 7 bases. For the CDR3, the DNA is TGTGCCAGCAGCCAAGTAGCCAGGGGGCTTGAGCAGTACTTC. It is translated as CASSQVARGLEQYF.

V and J are TRBV19 and TRBJ2-2; the match to TRBD2 covers 9 bases. The CDR3 extends over 16 amino acids. From germline, CDR1 is LNHDA and CDR2 SQIVND (reference sequence). V trimming: 5 bases; J trimming: 3 bases; junction bases outside the gene matches: 7. CDR3 bases: TGTGCCAGTAGTCGAACAGCGGGGGGCTACACCGGGGAGCTGTTTTTT. Amino acids: CASSRTAGGYTGELFF.

The chain recombines TRBV6-4 with TRBJ2-3; D perhaps matches TRBD2 (5 bases). Germline lookup yields CDR1 MRHNA and CDR2 SNTAGT. Trimming stripped 5 bases from V and 5 bases from J, with 11 bases between. The CDR3 length is 13 residues. In DNA, the CDR3 is TGTGCCAGCAGTTCTAGCTCGGGAGATACGCAGTATTTT. Amino acid sequence: CASSSSSGDTQYF.

This clone was recorded a few times. This rearrangement joins TRBV9 to TRBJ1-3; D unclear. Between the trimmed V and J ends, which lost 0 bases and 3 bases, there was a span of 7 bases. Germline CDR1 is SGDLS and CDR2 is YYNGEE. The CDR3 is 14 amino acids. CDR3 amino acids: CASSVEAGGNTIYF. For the CDR3, the DNA is TGTGCCAGCAGCGTAGAAGCAGGTGGAAACACCATATATTTT.

This CDR3 reads CAIRPGQGDGYTF. CDR3 nucleotide sequence: TGTGCCATCAGGCCGGGACAGGGGGATGGCTACACCTTC. This rearrangement joins TRBV10-3 to TRBJ1-2; TRBD1 aligns across 11 bases. The V and J ends lost 6 bases and 6 bases, in that order; junction bases with no gene match: 3. This CDR3 has 13 amino acids. Germline-derived CDR1 and CDR2 are ENHRY and SYGVKD.

The chain uses TRBV5-1 and TRBJ2-3; 7 bases are shared with TRBD1. Per germline, CDR1 SGHRS and CDR2 YFSETQ. With 4 bases clipped from V and 2 bases from J, the junction kept 10 bases outside the gene matches. The CDR3 has 16 residues. CDR3 sequence: CASSVRPGQSTDTQYF. The CDR3 coding sequence is TGCGCCAGCAGCGTGCGACCGGGACAGTCCACAGATACGCAGTATTTT.

V is TRBV10-2 and J is TRBJ1-1; 9 bases line up with TRBD1. The CDR3 runs 12 residues. With 10 bases clipped from V and 7 bases from J, the junction kept 7 bases outside the gene matches. The V gene's germline CDR1 is WSHSY and CDR2 SAAADI. CDR3 nucleotides: TGCGCCACTCGGACAGGGGAACATGAAGCTTTCTTT. Its protein is CATRTGEHEAFF.

The chain links TRBV7-9 to TRBJ1-1; no definite D call. Germline loops: CDR1 SEHNR, CDR2 FQNEAQ (reference sequence). CDR3 length: 14 residues. The ends were cut back, 1 base at V and 3 bases at J, with 9 bases in the middle. In DNA form, the CDR3 reads TGTGCCAGCAGCTTAGTGGGCTTATACACTGAAGCTTTCTTT. Its translation: CASSLVGLYTEAFF.

The gene calls are TRBV7-9 and TRBJ2-1; D uncertain. CDR1 and CDR2 from the germline V gene are SEHNR and FQNEAQ (reference sequence). V dropped 1 base and J dropped 12 bases, with 10 bases sitting between them. The CDR3 is 12 amino acids. The CDR3 nucleotides are TGTGCCAGCAGCTTAGGTGGCCAGGCGCAGTTCTTC. This translates into CASSLGGQAQFF.

The chain joins TRBV5-1 to TRBJ2-3, with a weak D call TRBD2 (5 bases). The germline CDR1 and CDR2 sequences are SGHRS and YFSETQ. V was clipped by 3 bases and J by 2 bases, with 13 bases between them. The CDR3 sequence is 15 residues long. The CDR3, as DNA: TGCGCCAGCAGCTCCCGGACTCGATTCACAGATACGCAGTATTTT. This encodes CASSSRTRFTDTQYF. The full variable domain, rest sourced from reference TRBV5-1 and TRBJ2-3, is KAGVTQTPRYLIKTRGQQVTLSCSPISGHRSVSWYQQTPGQGLQFLFEYFSETQRNKGNFPGRFSGRQFSNSRSEMNVSTLELGDSALYLCASSSRTRFTDTQYFGPGTRLTVL.

The gene calls are TRBV5-1 and TRBJ2-7, with 15 bases identical to TRBD2. CDR3 length equals 17 residues. J gave up 0 bases and V 4 bases, and 5 bases lay outside the gene matches. Germline lookup yields CDR1 SGHRS and CDR2 YFSETQ. The CDR3 coding sequence is TGCGCCAGCAGCCCCCGGACTAGCGGGGGGGCCTCCTACGAGCAGTACTTC. This codes for CASSPRTSGGASYEQYF.

The chain uses TRBV6-2 or TRBV6-3 and TRBJ1-4; D remains unclear. CDR1 and CDR2 (germline): MNHEY, SVGEGT. Deletions cut 6 bases from V and 11 bases from J, with 10 bases between. The CDR3 has 11 amino acids. The CDR3 reads CASSPDWKLFF. CDR3 DNA: TGTGCCAGCAGCCCGGACTGGAAACTGTTTTTT.

CDR3 sequence (DNA): TGTGCCAGCAGCTTAGGGGTCAGGGTGCCTGAAGCTTTCTTT. Protein product: CASSLGVRVPEAFF. The chain employs TRBV13 and TRBJ1-1; tentative D call: TRBD1 (5 bases). Germline CDR1 is PRHDT and CDR2 is FYEKMQ (reference sequence). The CDR3 is 14 amino acids. V gave up 0 bases and J gave up 6 bases, with 11 bases separating them.

The V and J genes are TRBV6-2 or TRBV6-3 and TRBJ1-1, with TRBD1 as a possible D gene (6 bases). V was pared by 2 bases and J by 9 bases, with 13 bases between. Germline assignment: CDR1 MNHEY and CDR2 SVGEGT. The length of the CDR3 is 13 residues. The CDR3 coding sequence is TGTGCCAGCAGTTACGGGTCCGGGACAAAAGCTTTCTTT. Translating gives CASSYGSGTKAFF.

The chain employs TRBV11-3 and TRBJ2-3; TRBD1 aligns across 8 bases. With 0 bases clipped from V and 1 base from J, the junction kept 3 bases outside the gene matches. Germline CDR1 SGHNT, CDR2 YENEEA. The CDR3 runs 16 residues. CDR3 amino acids: CASSLDPTGGTDTQYF. CDR3 DNA sequence: TGTGCCAGCAGCTTAGATCCGACAGGGGGCACAGATACGCAGTATTTT.

This clone is a singleton in its sample. The gene calls are TRBV7-9 and TRBJ2-7; no definite D call. The CDR3 totals 15 residues. Germline V CDR1 and CDR2: SEHNR, FQNEAQ (reference sequence). V was clipped by 5 bases and J by 0 bases, with 14 bases between them. The CDR3 DNA reads TGTGCCAGCAGCCATGGGCTGGATGTCTCCTACGAGCAGTACTTC. As protein: CASSHGLDVSYEQYF.

V is TRBV28 and J is TRBJ2-7; D gene unclear. There are 14 residues in the CDR3. Trimming took off 5 bases at V and 2 bases at J, with 13 bases between the two ends. Looked up from germline, CDR1 is MDHEN and CDR2 is SYDVKM. The CDR3 region is CASSPNSPTYEQYF. DNA of the CDR3: TGTGCCAGCAGTCCTAATTCCCCAACCTACGAGCAGTACTTC. The full variable domain, with the rest looked up from reference TRBV28 and TRBJ2-7, is DVKVTQSSRYLVKRTGEKVFLECVQDMDHENMFWYRQDPGLGLRLIYFSYDVKMKEKGDIPEGYSVSREKKERFSLILESASTNQTSMYLCASSPNSPTYEQYFGPGTRLTVT.

This chain uses TRBV19 with TRBJ2-7, with TRBD1 matching 9 bases. The germline V gene has CDR1 LNHDA and CDR2 SQIVND (reference sequence). The CDR3 has 17 residues. V lost 4 bases to trimming and J lost 2 bases; unmatched junction nucleotides: 12. CDR3 amino acids: CASSTRTGVLPPYEQYF. Here the CDR3 DNA reads TGTGCCAGTAGTACCCGGACAGGGGTCCTACCCCCCTACGAGCAGTACTTC.

The chain links TRBV10-3 to TRBJ2-7, with TRBD1 identical over 7 bases. This CDR3 comprises 14 residues. V trimming: 2 bases; J trimming: 2 bases; junction bases outside the gene matches: 3. Germline V CDR1 and CDR2: ENHRY, SYGVKD. This CDR3 is CAISERQGAYEQYF. CDR3 DNA sequence: TGTGCCATCAGTGAGCGGCAGGGGGCCTACGAGCAGTACTTC.

The chain has TRBV28 and TRBJ2-1; D unclear. This CDR3 comprises 16 residues. CDR1 is MDHEN, CDR2 SYDVKM, per germline. V was pared by 0 bases and J by 4 bases, with 13 bases between. Here the CDR3 DNA reads TGTGCCAGCAGTTTATGGACGAACCGACTTTACAATGAGCAGTTCTTC. This encodes CASSLWTNRLYNEQFF.

This clone was seen more than once but under ten times. This chain joins TRBV7-7 and TRBJ2-3; possible D gene TRBD2, 6 bases. The CDR3 has 14 amino acids. V was clipped by 1 base and J by 4 bases, with 9 bases between them. CDR1 is SSHAT and CDR2 is FNYEAQ in the germline V gene (reference sequence). The CDR3 DNA reads TGTGCCAGCAGCTTAGGGCCTAGCGCAGATACGCAGTATTTT. Translation gives CASSLGPSADTQYF.

CDR3: CASSRGTGGAGEAFF. The CDR3 coding sequence is TGTGCCAGCAGCCGTGGGACAGGGGGCGCGGGTGAAGCTTTCTTT. The rearrangement uses TRBV7-9 and TRBJ1-1; TRBD1 matches at 12 bases. Germline trimming cut 5 bases from V and 7 bases from J; bases unmatched to any gene: 8. This CDR3 contains 15 residues. Germline V lookup: CDR1 SEHNR, CDR2 FQNEAQ (reference sequence).